The 5 T cell receptor beta chains below were found in one sample sequenced in a study of CD8 T cell repertoires and HIV-1 epitope variants. These receptors' targets are unknown. The protocol was immunoSEQ multiplex PCR, while the TCRdb copy is restricted to in-frame clones and leaves out a portion. There are about 4,000 clones in the sample; around 70% occur only once, and just under 45% lies in the top ten. The material sequenced was cultured CD8+ T cells derived from PBMCs. The receptors stem from a male donor with HIV.

The chain couples TRBV5-4 to TRBJ1-2; 7 bases match TRBD1. The junction had 4 bases not matched to a gene; V was cut back by 0 bases and J by 8 bases. Germline values: CDR1 SGHNT, CDR2 YYREEE (reference sequence). The CDR3 length is 13 residues. The CDR3, as DNA: TGTGCCAGCAGCTTGGGACAGGGTGACGGCTACACCTTC. The encoded protein is CASSLGQGDGYTF.

V gene TRBV5-6 combines with J gene TRBJ2-1, with 11 bases aligning to TRBD1. This CDR3 is built from 15 residues. Unmatched junction bases numbered 4, after V lost 2 bases and J lost 6 bases. In germline, CDR1 is SGHDT, CDR2 YYEEEE. CDR3 in DNA: TGTGCCAGCAGCTTAGGACAGGGGGCTGGCAATGAGCAGTTCTTC. This encodes CASSLGQGAGNEQFF.

The J gene is TRBJ2-1, the V gene TRBV28, with unresolved D. The germline V and J ends were trimmed by 0 bases and 10 bases, with 7 bases remaining between them. CDR1 and CDR2 (germline): MDHEN, SYDVKM. This CDR3 is 12 amino acids long. CDR3 DNA sequence: TGTGCCAGCAGTTTATGGACACAGGAGCAGTTCTTC. Protein product: CASSLWTQEQFF.

This clone was recorded once. The sample has other DNA sequences that encode this CDR3 too. V gene TRBV9 combines with J gene TRBJ1-4, with a tentative D call TRBD1 (5 bases). Germline V gene lookup returns CDR1 SGDLS and CDR2 YYNGEE. This CDR3 is 13 amino acids long. Trimming removed 3 bases from V and 8 bases from J, with 11 bases in between. CDR3 in DNA: TGTGCCAGCAGCGACACGGGGGGAGAAAAACTGTTTTTT. This codes for CASSDTGGEKLFF.

This clone has a single count. The chain joins TRBV18 to TRBJ2-7; D is undetermined. The CDR3 spans 16 residues. Germline V CDR1 and CDR2: KGHSH, LQKENI. The V gene lost 1 base and the J gene lost 0 bases, with 13 bases spanning the gap. The CDR3 DNA reads as TGTGCCAGCTCACCACGGGAAACCTCCAGCTCCTACGAGCAGTACTTC. It translates to CASSPRETSSSYEQYF.